This T cell receptor (beta chain) was sequenced in a study of cytomegalovirus exposure and HLA in healthy donors. PCR involved 60 Vbeta and 13 Jbeta primers. Sequencing used immunoSEQ multiplex PCR; TCRdb keeps in-frame clones, though not all of them. The sample gives under 250,000 clones, roughly 84% of which show up once; under 0.85% is in the top ten. The TCR comes from a boy aged 2-9 years in good health and CMV-seronegative. Specimen: PBMCs.

DNA of the CDR3: TGTGCCAGCGGAAAGGACAGCTCCTACGAGCAGTACTTC. Translation: CASGKDSSYEQYF. The V gene is TRBV2, the J gene TRBJ2-7, with D perhaps matching TRBD1 (6 bases). Germline V gene lookup returns CDR1 SNHLY and CDR2 FYNNEI. CDR3 length equals 13 residues. The germline V and J ends were trimmed by 8 bases and 0 bases, with 11 bases remaining between them.